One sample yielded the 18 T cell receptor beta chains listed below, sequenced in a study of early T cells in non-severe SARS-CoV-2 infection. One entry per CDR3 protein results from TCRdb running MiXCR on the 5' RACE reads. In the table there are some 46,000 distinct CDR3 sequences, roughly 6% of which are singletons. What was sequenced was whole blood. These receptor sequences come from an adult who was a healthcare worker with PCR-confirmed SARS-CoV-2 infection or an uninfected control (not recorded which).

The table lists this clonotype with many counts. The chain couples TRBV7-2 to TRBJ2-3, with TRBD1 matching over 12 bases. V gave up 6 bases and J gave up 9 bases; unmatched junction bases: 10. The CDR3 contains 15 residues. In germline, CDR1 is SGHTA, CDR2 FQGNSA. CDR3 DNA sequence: TGTGCCAGCAGGACCGGGACAGGGGGCAGGGGGACGCAGTATTTT. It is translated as CASRTGTGGRGTQYF.

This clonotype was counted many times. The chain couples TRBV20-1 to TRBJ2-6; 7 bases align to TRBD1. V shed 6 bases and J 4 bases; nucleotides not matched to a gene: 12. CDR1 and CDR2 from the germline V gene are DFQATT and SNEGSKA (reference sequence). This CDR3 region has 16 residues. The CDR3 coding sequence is TGCAGTGCCAGGGACAGCCCCAAGGGGGGGGCCAACGTCCTGACTTTC. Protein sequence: CSARDSPKGGANVLTF.

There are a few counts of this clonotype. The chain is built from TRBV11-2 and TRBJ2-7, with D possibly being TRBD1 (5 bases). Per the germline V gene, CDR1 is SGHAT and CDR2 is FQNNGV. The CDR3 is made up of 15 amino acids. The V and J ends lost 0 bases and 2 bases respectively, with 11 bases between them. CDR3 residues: CASSLDLTETYEQYF. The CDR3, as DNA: TGTGCCAGCAGCTTAGATTTGACAGAAACCTACGAGCAGTACTTC.

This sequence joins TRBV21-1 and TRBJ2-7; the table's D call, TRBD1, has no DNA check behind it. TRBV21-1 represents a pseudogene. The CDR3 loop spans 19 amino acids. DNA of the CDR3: TGTGCCAGCAGCTCGCCAGGTCCGGGGCCAAAGAAATTTTCCTACGAGCAGTACTTC. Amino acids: CASSSPGPGPKKFSYEQYF.

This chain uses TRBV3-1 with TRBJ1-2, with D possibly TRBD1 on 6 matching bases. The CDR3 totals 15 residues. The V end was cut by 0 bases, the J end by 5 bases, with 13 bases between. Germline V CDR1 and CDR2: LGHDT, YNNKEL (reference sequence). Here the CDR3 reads CASSQELGGGYGYTF. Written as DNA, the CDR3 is TGTGCCAGCAGCCAAGAATTGGGAGGGGGATATGGCTACACCTTC.

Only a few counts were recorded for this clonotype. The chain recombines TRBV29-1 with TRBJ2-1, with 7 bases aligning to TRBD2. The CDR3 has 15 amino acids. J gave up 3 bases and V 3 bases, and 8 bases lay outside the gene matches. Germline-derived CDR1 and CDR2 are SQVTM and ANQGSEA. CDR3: CSVELAGVSYNEQFF. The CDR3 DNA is TGCAGCGTTGAGCTGGCGGGGGTCAGCTACAATGAGCAGTTCTTC.

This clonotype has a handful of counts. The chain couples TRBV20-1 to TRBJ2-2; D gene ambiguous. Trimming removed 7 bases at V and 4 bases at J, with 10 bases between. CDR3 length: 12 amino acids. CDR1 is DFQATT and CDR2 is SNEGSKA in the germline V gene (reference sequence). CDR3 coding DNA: TGCAGTGACAGAGTTGTCACCGGGGAGCTGTTTTTT. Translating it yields CSDRVVTGELFF.

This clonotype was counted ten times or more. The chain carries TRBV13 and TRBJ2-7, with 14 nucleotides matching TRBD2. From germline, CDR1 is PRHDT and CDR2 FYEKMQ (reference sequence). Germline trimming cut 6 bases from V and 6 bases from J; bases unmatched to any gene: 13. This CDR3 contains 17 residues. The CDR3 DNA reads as TGTGCCAGCAGTTCGACTAGCGGGGGGGCCTCAGCTGTCGAGCAGTACTTC. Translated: CASSSTSGGASAVEQYF.

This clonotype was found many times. The CDR3, as DNA: TGTGCCAGCAGCTTGGACAGGGGTGCGAATGAAAAACTGTTTTTT. Translated: CASSLDRGANEKLFF. The rearrangement links TRBV7-9 to TRBJ1-4; 9 nucleotides match TRBD1. This CDR3 spans 15 amino acids. Germline CDR1 and CDR2: SEHNR and FQNEAQ (reference sequence). V was clipped by 3 bases and J by 5 bases; unmatched bases: 4. The entire variable domain, with the rest obtained from reference TRBV7-9 and TRBJ1-4, is as follows: DTGVSQNPRHKITKRGQNVTFRCDPISEHNRLYWYRQTLGQGPEFLTYFQNEAQLEKSRLLSDRFSAERPKGSFSTLEIQRTEQGDSAMYLCASSLDRGANEKLFFGSGTQLSVL.

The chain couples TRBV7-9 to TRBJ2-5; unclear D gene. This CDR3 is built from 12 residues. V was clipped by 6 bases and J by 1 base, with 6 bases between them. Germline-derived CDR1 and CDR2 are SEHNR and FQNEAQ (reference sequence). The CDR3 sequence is CASSRVQETQYF. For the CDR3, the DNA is TGTGCCAGCAGTAGGGTCCAAGAGACCCAGTACTTC.

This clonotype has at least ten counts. The CDR3 nucleotides read TGTGCCAGCAGCTTAGCGGGGTACCAAGAGACCCAGTACTTC. Protein: CASSLAGYQETQYF. The rearrangement links TRBV7-9 to TRBJ2-5, with no clear D. Trimming took 0 bases from V and 0 from J, leaving 5 bases between them. Per germline, CDR1 SEHNR and CDR2 FQNEAQ (reference sequence). The CDR3 totals 14 residues.

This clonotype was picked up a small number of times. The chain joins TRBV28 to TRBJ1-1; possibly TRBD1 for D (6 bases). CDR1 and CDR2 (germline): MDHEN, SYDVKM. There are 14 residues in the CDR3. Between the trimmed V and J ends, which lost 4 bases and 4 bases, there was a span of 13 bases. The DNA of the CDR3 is TGTGCCAGCAGTTCCGCTGGGGGGCCCACTGAAGCTTTCTTT. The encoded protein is CASSSAGGPTEAFF.

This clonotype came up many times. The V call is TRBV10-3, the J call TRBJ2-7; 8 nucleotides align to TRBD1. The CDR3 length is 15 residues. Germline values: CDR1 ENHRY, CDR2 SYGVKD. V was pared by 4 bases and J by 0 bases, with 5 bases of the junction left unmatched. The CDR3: CAISARDRSSYEQYF. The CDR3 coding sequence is TGTGCCATCAGTGCCAGGGACAGGTCCTCCTACGAGCAGTACTTC.

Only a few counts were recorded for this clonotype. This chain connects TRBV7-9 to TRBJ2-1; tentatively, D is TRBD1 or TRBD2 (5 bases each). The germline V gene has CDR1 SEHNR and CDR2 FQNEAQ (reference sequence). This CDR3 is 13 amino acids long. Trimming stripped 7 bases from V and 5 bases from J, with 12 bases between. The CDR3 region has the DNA TGTGCCAGCAACCGGGGCAACCACAATGAGCAGTTCTTC. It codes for CASNRGNHNEQFF.

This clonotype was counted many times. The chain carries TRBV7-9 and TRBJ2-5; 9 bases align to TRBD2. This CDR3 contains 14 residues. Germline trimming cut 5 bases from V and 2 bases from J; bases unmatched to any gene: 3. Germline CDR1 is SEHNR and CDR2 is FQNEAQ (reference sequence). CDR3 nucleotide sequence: TGTGCCAGCAGCCAGACTAGCGGACAAGAGACCCAGTACTTC. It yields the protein CASSQTSGQETQYF.

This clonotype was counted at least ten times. The CDR3 spells CASSPTGGAYNEQFF. CDR3 DNA sequence: TGTGCCAGCTCACCAACCGGGGGGGCCTACAATGAGCAGTTCTTC. V usage is TRBV18 and J usage is TRBJ2-1; 8 bases are shared with TRBD2. The CDR3 is 15 residues long. The V and J ends lost 2 bases and 2 bases, in that order; junction bases with no gene match: 2. Germline V gene lookup returns CDR1 KGHSH and CDR2 LQKENI.

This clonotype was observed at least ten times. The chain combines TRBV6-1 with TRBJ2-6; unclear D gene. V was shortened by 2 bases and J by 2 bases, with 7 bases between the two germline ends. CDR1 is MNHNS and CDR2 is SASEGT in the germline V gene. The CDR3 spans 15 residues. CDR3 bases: TGTGCCAGCAGTGAATGGTCAACTGGGGCCAACGTCCTGACTTTC. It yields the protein CASSEWSTGANVLTF.

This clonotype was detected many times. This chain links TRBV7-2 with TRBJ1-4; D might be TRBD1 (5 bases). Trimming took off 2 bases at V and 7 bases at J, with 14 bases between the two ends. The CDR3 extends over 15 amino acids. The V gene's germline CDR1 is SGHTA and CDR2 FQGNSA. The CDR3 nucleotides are TGTGCCAGCAGCTTAAGGACATATGGTGGTGAAAAACTGTTTTTT. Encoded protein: CASSLRTYGGEKLFF.